Presented here are 13 T cell receptor beta chains from one specimen sequenced in a study of blood T cell repertoires in COVID-19. Data came from immunoSEQ multiplex PCR; TCRdb stores just in-frame clones and leaves some out. This sample has 25,000 to 30,000 clones, with over 70% found just once. The sequenced sample consisted of peripheral blood. The receptors stem from a woman aged 60 to 75 with acute or convalescent COVID-19.

The chain uses TRBV6-5 and TRBJ2-7, with TRBD1 identical over 7 bases. The CDR3 loop spans 16 amino acids. Germline lookup yields CDR1 MNHEY and CDR2 SVGAGI. V shed 6 bases, J shed 3 bases, and the junction held 14 bases outside the gene matches. The CDR3 region has the DNA TGTGCCAGCAGCTACGGGAAGGACAGGATAGTCTACGAGCAGTACTTC. This encodes CASSYGKDRIVYEQYF.

This chain connects TRBV7-7 to TRBJ2-7; 7 bases are a match to TRBD1. From germline, CDR1 is SSHAT and CDR2 FNYEAQ (reference sequence). J gave up 3 bases and V 1 base, and 6 bases lay outside the gene matches. This CDR3 comprises 15 residues. The CDR3 DNA reads as TGTGCCAGCAGCTTAGGCCAGGGGGTCCTCTACGAGCAGTACTTC. It codes for CASSLGQGVLYEQYF.

In DNA form, the CDR3 reads TGTGCCAGCATTTTGCGGGACGGGGGTTGGGATACGCAGTATTTT. Translating gives CASILRDGGWDTQYF. V and J are TRBV2 and TRBJ2-3; perhaps TRBD2 as D (6 bases). Trimming stripped 7 bases from V and 6 bases from J, with 20 bases between. Germline CDR1 and CDR2: SNHLY and FYNNEI. The CDR3 consists of 15 residues. The entire variable domain, with the rest obtained from reference TRBV2 and TRBJ2-3, is as follows: EPEVTQTPSHQVTQMGQEVILRCVPISNHLYFYWYRQILGQKVEFLVSFYNNEISEKSEIFDDQFSVERPDGSNFTLKIRSTKLEDSAMYFCASILRDGGWDTQYFGPGTRLTVL.

The chain is built from TRBV7-2 and TRBJ2-2; D gene ambiguous. The CDR3 extends over 15 amino acids. V was shortened by 3 bases and J by 2 bases, with 10 bases between the two germline ends. The V gene's germline CDR1 is SGHTA and CDR2 FQGNSA. The CDR3 sequence: CASSFSGLNTGELFF. CDR3 in DNA: TGTGCCAGCAGCTTTTCGGGTCTAAACACCGGGGAGCTGTTTTTT.

This chain joins TRBV5-4 and TRBJ2-6, with D hard to call. Trimming stripped 5 bases from V and 0 bases from J, with 6 bases between. The CDR3 sequence is 14 residues long. The germline gives CDR1 SGHNT, CDR2 YYREEE (reference sequence). The CDR3 protein is CASRLVSGANVLTF. Written as DNA, the CDR3 is TGTGCCAGCAGATTAGTCTCTGGGGCCAACGTCCTGACTTTC.

The chain carries TRBV28 and TRBJ2-5; 9 bases line up with TRBD2. V shed 0 bases and J 4 bases; nucleotides not matched to a gene: 9. CDR1 is MDHEN and CDR2 is SYDVKM in the germline V gene. The CDR3 totals 17 residues. CDR3 sequence: CASSLWKGGGVGETQYF. The CDR3 DNA is TGTGCCAGCAGTTTATGGAAGGGCGGGGGGGTCGGAGAGACCCAGTACTTC.

This sequence joins TRBV6-2 or TRBV6-3 and TRBJ1-2, with 7 nucleotides matching TRBD1. This CDR3 contains 13 residues. From germline, CDR1 is MNHEY and CDR2 SVGEGT. The V segment lost 5 bases and the J segment 7 bases; nucleotides outside the gene matches: 7. CDR3 coding DNA: TGTGCCAGCAGTAACCTCAGGGGGACTGGCTACACCTTC. Protein sequence: CASSNLRGTGYTF.

This sequence joins TRBV29-1 and TRBJ2-3; tentatively, D is TRBD2 (6 bases). Germline assignment: CDR1 SQVTM and CDR2 ANQGSEA. V lost 4 bases to trimming and J lost 2 bases, with 10 bases between them. The CDR3 sequence is 13 residues long. CDR3 sequence (DNA): TGCAGCGTTGTGGGGGGTCTCACAGATACGCAGTATTTT. This sequence encodes CSVVGGLTDTQYF.

The V gene is TRBV30, the J gene TRBJ2-1, with 8 bases fitting TRBD2. The length of the CDR3 is 14 residues. V dropped 3 bases and J dropped 2; count of bases not matched to a gene: 3. Germline CDR1 and CDR2: GTSNPN and SVGIG (reference sequence). The CDR3 here is CAWRLAGTYNEQFF. CDR3 nucleotides: TGTGCCTGGAGATTAGCGGGAACCTACAATGAGCAGTTCTTC.

This chain links TRBV3-1 (or the pseudogene TRBV3-2) with TRBJ2-1; TRBD1 aligns across 8 bases. Germline CDR1 reads LGHDT; CDR2 reads YNNKEL (reference sequence). CDR3 size: 16 residues. V dropped 4 bases and J dropped 8; count of bases not matched to a gene: 13. The CDR3 DNA is TGTGCCAGCAGCCCAAGCACGGGACAGGTTACTCATGAGCAGTTCTTC. Translating it yields CASSPSTGQVTHEQFF.

This chain connects TRBV6-5 to TRBJ2-3; 11 bases align to TRBD2. The CDR3 length is 15 residues. Germline V gene lookup returns CDR1 MNHEY and CDR2 SVGAGI. V gave up 5 bases and J gave up 5 bases; unmatched junction bases: 6. CDR3 protein: CASSLSSGGRDTQYF. CDR3 in DNA: TGTGCCAGCAGTCTCTCTAGCGGGGGGCGAGATACGCAGTATTTT.

This clone showed up just a few times. The V call is TRBV5-1, the J call TRBJ2-7; 10 nucleotides align to TRBD2. There are 17 residues in the CDR3. V trimming: 2 bases; J trimming: 3 bases; junction bases outside the gene matches: 11. Germline CDR1 reads SGHRS; CDR2 reads YFSETQ. CDR3 loop: CASSFGLAGALIYEQYF. As DNA, the CDR3 is TGCGCCAGCAGCTTCGGTCTAGCGGGGGCCCTGATCTACGAGCAGTACTTC.

This chain connects TRBV30 to TRBJ1-2, with 10 bases that match TRBD1. CDR1 is GTSNPN and CDR2 is SVGIG in the germline V gene (reference sequence). The CDR3 totals 14 residues. V trimming: 1 base; J trimming: 5 bases; junction bases outside the gene matches: 4. CDR3 in amino acids: CAWSGQGAFYGYTF. CDR3 DNA sequence: TGTGCCTGGAGTGGACAGGGGGCATTTTATGGCTACACCTTC.